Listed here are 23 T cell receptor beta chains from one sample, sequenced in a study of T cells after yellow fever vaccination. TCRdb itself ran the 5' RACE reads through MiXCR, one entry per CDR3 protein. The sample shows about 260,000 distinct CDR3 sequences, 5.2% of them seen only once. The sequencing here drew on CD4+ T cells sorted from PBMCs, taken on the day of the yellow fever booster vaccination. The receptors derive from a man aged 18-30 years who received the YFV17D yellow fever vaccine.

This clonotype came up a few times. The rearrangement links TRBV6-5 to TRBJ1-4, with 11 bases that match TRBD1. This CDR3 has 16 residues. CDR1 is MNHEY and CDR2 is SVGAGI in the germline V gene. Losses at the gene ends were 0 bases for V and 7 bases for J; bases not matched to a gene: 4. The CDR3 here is CASSYSPGQGGEKLFF. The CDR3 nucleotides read TGTGCCAGCAGTTACTCTCCGGGACAGGGGGGTGAAAAACTGTTTTTT.

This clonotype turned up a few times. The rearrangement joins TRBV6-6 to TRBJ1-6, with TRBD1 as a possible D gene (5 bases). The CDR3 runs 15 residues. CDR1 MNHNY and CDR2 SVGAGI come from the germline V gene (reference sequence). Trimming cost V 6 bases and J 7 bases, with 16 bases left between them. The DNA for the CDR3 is TGTGCCAGCAGCTCCGTGGGGCAGGGCAATTCACCCCTCCACTTT. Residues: CASSSVGQGNSPLHF.

The CDR3 coding sequence is TGTGCCATCAGTGAGGCAGTGAACTATGGCTACACCTTC. Its translation: CAISEAVNYGYTF. The J gene is TRBJ1-2, the V gene TRBV10-3; D uncertain. The V gene lost 2 bases and the J gene lost 2 bases, with 6 bases spanning the gap. The CDR3 is made up of 13 amino acids. Germline V gene sequence: CDR1 ENHRY, CDR2 SYGVKD.

The CDR3 DNA is TGCGCCAGCAGCCCCGACCCATCCGGACAGGGCCGCTATGGCTACACCTTC. Translating gives CASSPDPSGQGRYGYTF. V and J are TRBV5-1 and TRBJ1-2; TRBD1 aligns across 8 bases. Germline V lookup: CDR1 SGHRS, CDR2 YFSETQ. V lost 4 bases to trimming and J lost 4 bases; unmatched junction nucleotides: 15. The CDR3 length is 17 residues. The full variable domain, in which reference TRBV5-1 and TRBJ1-2 provide the parts outside the CDR3, is KAGVTQTPRYLIKTRGQQVTLSCSPISGHRSVSWYQQTPGQGLQFLFEYFSETQRNKGNFPGRFSGRQFSNSRSEMNVSTLELGDSALYLCASSPDPSGQGRYGYTFGSGTRLTVV.

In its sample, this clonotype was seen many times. Written as DNA, the CDR3 is TGCAGTGCTAGAGATGGGGGTGGTAATGAAAAACTGTTTTTT. It encodes CSARDGGGNEKLFF. The V and J genes are TRBV20-1 and TRBJ1-4; weak D call: TRBD1 (5 bases). Germline V CDR1 and CDR2: DFQATT, SNEGSKA (reference sequence). CDR3 length: 14 amino acids. V lost 0 bases and J lost 4, with 9 bases in between.

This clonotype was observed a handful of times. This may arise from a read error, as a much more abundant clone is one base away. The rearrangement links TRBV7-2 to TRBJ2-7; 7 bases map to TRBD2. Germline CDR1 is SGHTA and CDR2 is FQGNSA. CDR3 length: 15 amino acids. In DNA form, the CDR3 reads TGTCCCAGCAGCTCCCAAGCTCTAGCGGTGGGAGAGCAGTACTTC. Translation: CPSSSQALAVGEQYF.

The CDR3 DNA reads TGCAGTGCTAGAATGGGCTATAATTCACCCCTCCACTTT. Translation: CSARMGYNSPLHF. The chain uses TRBV20-1 and TRBJ1-6; D ambiguous. This CDR3 has 13 amino acids. V shed 2 bases and J shed 3 bases, with 5 bases lying between them. The germline CDR1 and CDR2 sequences are DFQATT and SNEGSKA (reference sequence).

The CDR3 region has the DNA TGCGCCAGCAGCCCTTGGGGGGGGGCAGATACGCAGTATTTT. Its translation is CASSPWGGADTQYF. The J gene is TRBJ2-3, the V gene TRBV5-1, with 7 nucleotides matching TRBD2. CDR3 length equals 14 residues. V trimming: 4 bases; J trimming: 4 bases; junction bases outside the gene matches: 6. Germline V gene data show CDR1 as SGHRS and CDR2 as YFSETQ.

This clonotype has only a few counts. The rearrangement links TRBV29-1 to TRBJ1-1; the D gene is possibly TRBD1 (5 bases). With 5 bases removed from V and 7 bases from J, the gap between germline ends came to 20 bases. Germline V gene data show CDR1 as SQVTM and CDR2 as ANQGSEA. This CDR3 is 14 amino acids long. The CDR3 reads CSVTAGLGDSEAFF. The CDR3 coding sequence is TGCAGCGTTACGGCAGGGCTAGGTGATAGTGAAGCTTTCTTT.

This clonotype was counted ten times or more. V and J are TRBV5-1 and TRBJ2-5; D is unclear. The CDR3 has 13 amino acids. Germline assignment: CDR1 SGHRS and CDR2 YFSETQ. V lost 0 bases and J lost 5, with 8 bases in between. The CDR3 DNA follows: TGCGCCAGCAGCTTGGAGGGCCATGAGACCCAGTACTTC. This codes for CASSLEGHETQYF.

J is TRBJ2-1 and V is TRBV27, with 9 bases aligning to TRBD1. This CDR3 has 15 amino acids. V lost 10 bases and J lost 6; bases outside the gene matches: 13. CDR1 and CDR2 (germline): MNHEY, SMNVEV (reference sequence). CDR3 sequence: CATTPGTGLGNEQFF. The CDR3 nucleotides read TGTGCCACGACCCCGGGGACAGGGTTAGGCAATGAGCAGTTCTTC.

The CDR3 protein is CASSFPGASSYEQYV. CDR3 nucleotide sequence: TGTGCCAGCAGCTTTCCCGGGGCTAGCTCCTACGAGCAGTACGTC. The V and J genes are TRBV5-5 and TRBJ2-7, with D possibly being TRBD1 or TRBD2 (5 bases each). The CDR3 sequence is 15 residues long. V lost 2 bases and J lost 0, with 12 bases in between. Germline lookup yields CDR1 SGHKS and CDR2 YYEKEE (reference sequence).

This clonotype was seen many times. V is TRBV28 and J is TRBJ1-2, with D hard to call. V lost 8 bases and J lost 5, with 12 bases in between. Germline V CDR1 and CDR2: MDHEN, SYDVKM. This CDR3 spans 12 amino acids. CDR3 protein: CASSISFYGYTF. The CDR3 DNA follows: TGTGCCAGCTCGATCAGCTTTTATGGCTACACCTTC.

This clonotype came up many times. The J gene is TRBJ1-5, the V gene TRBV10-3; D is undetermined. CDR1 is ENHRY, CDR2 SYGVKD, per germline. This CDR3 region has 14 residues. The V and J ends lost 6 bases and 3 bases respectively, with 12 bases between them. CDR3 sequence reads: CAISDQGFNQPQHF. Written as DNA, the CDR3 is TGTGCCATCAGCGACCAAGGGTTCAATCAGCCCCAGCATTTT.

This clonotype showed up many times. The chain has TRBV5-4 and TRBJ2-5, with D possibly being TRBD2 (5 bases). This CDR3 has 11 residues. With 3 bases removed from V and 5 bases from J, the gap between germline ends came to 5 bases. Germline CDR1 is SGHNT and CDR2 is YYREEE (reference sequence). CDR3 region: CASSWRETQYF. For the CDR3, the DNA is TGTGCCAGCAGCTGGAGGGAGACCCAGTACTTC.

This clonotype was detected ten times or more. The CDR3 nucleotides read TGCGCCAGCAGCTTGATGGGGACAGGCGAGGATGAGCAGTTCTTC. Translation gives CASSLMGTGEDEQFF. The chain uses TRBV5-1 and TRBJ2-1, with 8 bases that match TRBD1. The J segment lost 8 bases and the V segment lost 1 base, leaving 8 bases of the junction unmatched. CDR3 size: 15 residues. The germline CDR1 and CDR2 sequences are SGHRS and YFSETQ.

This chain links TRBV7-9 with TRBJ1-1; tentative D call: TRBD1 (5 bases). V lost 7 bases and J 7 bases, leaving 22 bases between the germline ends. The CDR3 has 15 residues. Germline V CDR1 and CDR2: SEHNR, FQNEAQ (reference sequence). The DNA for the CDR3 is TGTGCCAGCATCGCAAGGGCAGGCAGGGAGAGTGAAGCTTTCTTT. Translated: CASIARAGRESEAFF.

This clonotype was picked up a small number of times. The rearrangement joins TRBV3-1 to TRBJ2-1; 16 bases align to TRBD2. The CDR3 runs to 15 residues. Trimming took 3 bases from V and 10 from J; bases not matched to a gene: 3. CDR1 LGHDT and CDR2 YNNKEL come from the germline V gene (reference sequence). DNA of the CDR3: TGTGCCAGCAGCCACGGGACTAGCGGGAGGGGCGAGCAGTTCTTC. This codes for CASSHGTSGRGEQFF.

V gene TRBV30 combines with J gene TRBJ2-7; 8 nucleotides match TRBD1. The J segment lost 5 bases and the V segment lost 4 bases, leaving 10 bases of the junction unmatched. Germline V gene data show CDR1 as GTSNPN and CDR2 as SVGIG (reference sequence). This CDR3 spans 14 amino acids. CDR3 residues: CAWNYQDRVDEQYF. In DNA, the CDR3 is TGTGCCTGGAACTACCAGGACAGGGTTGACGAGCAGTACTTC. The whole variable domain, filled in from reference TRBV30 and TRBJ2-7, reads SQTIHQWPATLVQPVGSPLSLECTVEGTSNPNLYWYRQAAGRGLQLLFYSVGIGQISSEVPQNLSASRPQDRQFILSSKKLLLSDSGFYLCAWNYQDRVDEQYFGPGTRLTVT.

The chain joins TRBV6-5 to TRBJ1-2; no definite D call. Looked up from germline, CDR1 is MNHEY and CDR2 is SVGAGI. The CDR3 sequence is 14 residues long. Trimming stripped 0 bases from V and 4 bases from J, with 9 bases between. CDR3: CASSYSRQVYGYTF. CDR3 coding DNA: TGTGCCAGCAGTTACTCGAGACAAGTCTATGGCTACACCTTC.

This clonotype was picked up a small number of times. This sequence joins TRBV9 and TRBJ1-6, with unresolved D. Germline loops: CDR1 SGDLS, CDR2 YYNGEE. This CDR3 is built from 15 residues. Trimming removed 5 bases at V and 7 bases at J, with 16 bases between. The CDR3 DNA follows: TGTGCCAGCAGGGAGGGAGACAATGAGAATTCACCCCTCCACTTT. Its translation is CASREGDNENSPLHF.

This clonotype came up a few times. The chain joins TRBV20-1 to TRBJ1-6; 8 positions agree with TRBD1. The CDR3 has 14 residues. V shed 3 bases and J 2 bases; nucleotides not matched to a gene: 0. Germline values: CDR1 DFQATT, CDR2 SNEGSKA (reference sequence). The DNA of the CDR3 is TGCAGTGCTAGGACAGGGGCCTATAATTCACCCCTCCACTTT. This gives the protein CSARTGAYNSPLHF.

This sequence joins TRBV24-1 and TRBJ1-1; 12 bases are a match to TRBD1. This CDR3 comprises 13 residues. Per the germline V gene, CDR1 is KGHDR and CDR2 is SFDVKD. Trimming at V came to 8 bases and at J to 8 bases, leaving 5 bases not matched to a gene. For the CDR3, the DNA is TGTGCCACCATGGGACAGGGGGCCGGCGAAGCTTTCTTT. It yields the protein CATMGQGAGEAFF.